A selection of T cell receptor beta chains follows, all from one sample in a study of CD8+ T cells in alopecia areata. The method was immunoSEQ multiplex PCR; TCRdb's version includes in-frame clones alone and lacks a portion of them. The table records hundreds of thousands of clones, about 60% of them present only once. The sequencing here drew on CD4+ T cells sorted from blood, taken at week 0. These receptors were obtained from a human donor with alopecia areata. CDR3s include the opening cysteine and the closing phenylalanine or tryptophan. A D gene is named only where the DNA matches it firmly. Where a row states a size, it is once, few, many or the class of an expanded clone; other rows omit it.

V,size,J,D,DNA,CDR3
TRBV11-2,-,TRBJ2-4,TRBD1,TGTGCCAGCAGCTCGGACAGGGGGCCGGGCATTCAGTACTTC,CASSSDRGPGIQYF
TRBV29-1,few,TRBJ1-4,-,TGCAGCGTTGAATCGTTAGAAAAACTGTTTTTT,CSVESLEKLFF
TRBV30,-,TRBJ2-1,-,TGTGCCTGGAGTGTAGTCCTCTACAATGAGCAGTTCTTC,CAWSVVLYNEQFF
TRBV30,-,TRBJ1-5,-,TGTGCCTGGAGTGACGGAGTTAGCAATCAGCCCCAGCATTTT,CAWSDGVSNQPQHF
TRBV5-1,few,TRBJ2-5,TRBD2,TGCGCCAGCAGCTTGGCCGGGACTAGCCAAGAGACCCAGTACTTC,CASSLAGTSQETQYF
TRBV9,-,TRBJ2-5,TRBD2,TGTGCCAGCAGCGTAGTTAGCGGGGGTCAAGAGACCCAGTACTTC,CASSVVSGGQETQYF
TRBV29-1,-,TRBJ2-1,TRBD2,TGCAGCGTTGCCCGGACTAGCGGGGTCGAGCAGTTCTTC,CSVARTSGVEQFF
TRBV7-9,-,TRBJ1-1,-,TGTGCCAGCAGCTTAGCGGAGTCCGGGGCCACTGAAGCTTTCTTT,CASSLAESGATEAFF
TRBV7-9,few,TRBJ1-4,-,TGTGCCAGCAGCTTAGCGAGGGCAGCAACTAATGAAAAACTGTTTTTT,CASSLARAATNEKLFF
TRBV9,-,TRBJ2-7,TRBD2,TGTGCCAGCAGCGTTAGCGGGAGTTTTTGGGACGAGCAGTACTTC,CASSVSGSFWDEQYF
TRBV30,-,TRBJ1-5,-,TGTGCCTGGAGGGACCCTGCGGCGGGCAATCAGCCCCAGCATTTT,CAWRDPAAGNQPQHF
TRBV7-9,-,TRBJ2-1,-,TGTGCCAGCAGCCCGCTAGGACGGACCGACAATGAGCAGTTCTTC,CASSPLGRTDNEQFF
TRBV19,-,TRBJ2-3,-,TGTGCCAGTAGTGCTCTAGCGACGGATACGCAGTATTTT,CASSALATDTQYF
TRBV30,-,TRBJ2-3,-,TGTGCCTGGAGAGTTTCGGCAGATACGCAGTATTTT,CAWRVSADTQYF
TRBV5-6,-,TRBJ1-2,TRBD1,TGTGCCAGCAGCTTGCTGCAGGGGGTCTATGGCTACACCTTC,CASSLLQGVYGYTF
TRBV5-1,-,TRBJ1-1,-,TGCGCCAGCAGTTGGGTCTCGGGAGGAACTGAAGCTTTCTTT,CASSWVSGGTEAFF
TRBV5-1,-,TRBJ2-7,TRBD2,TGCGCCAGCAGGTCGACTAGCGGGCACTACGAGCAGTACTTC,CASRSTSGHYEQYF
TRBV15,-,TRBJ2-1,TRBD2,TGTGCCACCAGCGCGGGAACGTCTAGCGGGGGCTCTGAGCAGTTCTTC,CATSAGTSSGGSEQFF
TRBV28,few,TRBJ2-7,-,TGTGCCAGCAGTTCCCTAGCTGGGAGCTCCTACGAGCAGTACTTC,CASSSLAGSSYEQYF
TRBV2,-,TRBJ1-1,-,TGTGCCAGCAGCGGATTCGGGACAAACACTGAAGCTTTCTTT,CASSGFGTNTEAFF
TRBV7-6,many,TRBJ2-7,-,TGTGCCAGCTCGGTGGGGAACAACTACGAGCAGTACTTC,CASSVGNNYEQYF
TRBV2,-,TRBJ2-5,-,TGTGCCAGCAGTGACCAGACCGGGGGACAAGAGACCCAGTACTTC,CASSDQTGGQETQYF
TRBV6-5,-,TRBJ1-1,-,TGTGCCAGCAGTTACCAGATCGGCAGGAACACTGAAGCTTTCTTT,CASSYQIGRNTEAFF
TRBV7-3,-,TRBJ2-7,-,TGTGCCAGCAGCTTACGGCCAGGTGCTACCTACGAGCAGTACTTC,CASSLRPGATYEQYF
TRBV7-9,-,TRBJ1-2,TRBD1,TGTGCCAGCAGCCCTGGACAGGACGGTGGCTACACCTTC,CASSPGQDGGYTF
TRBV5-4,-,TRBJ2-3,TRBD2,TGTGCCACCAAAACAACGACTAGCGGGCCCACAGATACGCAGTATTTT,CATKTTTSGPTDTQYF
TRBV29-1,-,TRBJ2-3,-,TGCAGCGTTGAACAAGACTTGGATACGCAGTATTTT,CSVEQDLDTQYF
TRBV7-3,-,TRBJ1-5,TRBD1,TGTGCCAGCAGCCTTGTTGACAGGGTGGAGAATCAGCCCCAGCATTTT,CASSLVDRVENQPQHF
TRBV5-8,-,TRBJ1-1,-,TGTGCCAGCAGCCTACAGTTGGACACTGAAGCTTTCTTT,CASSLQLDTEAFF
TRBV7-2,few,TRBJ1-2,-,TGTGCCAGCAGCTTAGATCCCACTAACTATGGCTACACCTTC,CASSLDPTNYGYTF
TRBV15,-,TRBJ2-4,-,TGTGCCACCAGCAGAGATGGGGCAGGGTTAAACATTCAGTACTTC,CATSRDGAGLNIQYF
TRBV14,-,TRBJ2-6,-,TGTGCCAGCCAAGGCCGACGACAAGGGTCTGGGGCCAACGTCCTGACTTTC,CASQGRRQGSGANVLTF
TRBV30,-,TRBJ1-3,-,TGTGCCTGGAGTTTGGACCCAACGCGTGGAAACACCATATATTTT,CAWSLDPTRGNTIYF
TRBV30,-,TRBJ1-1,TRBD1,TGTGCCTCGGGACAGTTGAACACTGAAGCTTTCTTT,CASGQLNTEAFF
TRBV9,once,TRBJ2-3,-,TGTGCCAGCAGCACCGCCCGAGGGGGATCCCCCACAGATACGCAGTATTTT,CASSTARGGSPTDTQYF
TRBV30,-,TRBJ2-7,-,TGTGCCTGGAGTGGGACAGCCACCTACGAGCAGTACTTC,CAWSGTATYEQYF
TRBV14,-,TRBJ2-2,-,TGTGCCAGCAGCCCGCCAGGGGCTCTCACCGGGGAGCTGTTTTTT,CASSPPGALTGELFF
TRBV7-9,few,TRBJ1-1,-,TGTGCCAGCAGCTTCAAGGAGAACACTGAAGCTTTCTTT,CASSFKENTEAFF
TRBV13,-,TRBJ2-1,-,TGTGCCAGCAGCTTATTCGGCTTCGGGAATGAGCAGTTCTTC,CASSLFGFGNEQFF